A single sample is the source of the 8 T cell receptor beta chains below, sequenced in a study of blood T cell repertoires in COVID-19. Clones were sequenced by immunoSEQ multiplex PCR, and TCRdb holds only the in-frame ones, with some missing. Of over 85,000 clones in the sample, around 93% were seen once. Sequencing was done on a sample of peripheral blood. Receptors originate from a human donor with active COVID-19. The donor label of this sample is uncertain.

This chain connects TRBV28 to TRBJ2-1; D perhaps matches TRBD2 (5 bases). V dropped 3 bases and J dropped 3 bases, with 9 bases sitting between them. The CDR3 has 14 residues. Per germline, CDR1 MDHEN and CDR2 SYDVKM. CDR3 DNA: TGTGCCAGCAGTTTGTCTAGCCGCTACAATGAGCAGTTCTTC. Its translation is CASSLSSRYNEQFF.

The J gene is TRBJ2-2, the V gene TRBV2, with TRBD2 matching 16 bases. The germline V gene has CDR1 SNHLY and CDR2 FYNNEI. The CDR3 totals 17 residues. With 6 bases clipped from V and 7 bases from J, the junction kept 8 bases outside the gene matches. CDR3 nucleotides: TGTGCCAGCAGAGGGACTAGCGGGGGGGCCTGGAGCGGGGAGCTGTTTTTT. Amino acids: CASRGTSGGAWSGELFF. The entire variable domain, with the rest obtained from reference TRBV2 and TRBJ2-2, is as follows: EPEVTQTPSHQVTQMGQEVILRCVPISNHLYFYWYRQILGQKVEFLVSFYNNEISEKSEIFDDQFSVERPDGSNFTLKIRSTKLEDSAMYFCASRGTSGGAWSGELFFGEGSRLTVL.

Of note for this clone: At one end the junction does not follow the germline gene, possibly because of a read error. This sequence joins TRBV24-1 and TRBJ2-3, with TRBD1 as a possible D gene (5 bases). The V gene's germline CDR1 is KGHDR and CDR2 SFDVKD. This CDR3 has 13 amino acids. CDR3 protein: CATSDGATNTQYF. CDR3 in DNA: TGTGCCACCAGTGATGGGGCCACAAATACGCAGTATTTT.

This clone was detected a few times. This rearrangement joins TRBV15 to TRBJ2-3, with 11 bases matching TRBD2. The CDR3 runs 15 residues. With 0 bases clipped from V and 4 bases from J, the junction kept 0 bases outside the gene matches. Germline CDR1 LNHNV, CDR2 YYDKDF (reference sequence). The DNA of the CDR3 is TGTGCCACCAGCAGAGATAGCGGGGGGGCAGATACGCAGTATTTT. Its translation: CATSRDSGGADTQYF. The full variable domain, rest sourced from reference TRBV15 and TRBJ2-3, is DAMVIQNPRYQVTQFGKPVTLSCSQTLNHNVMYWYQQKSSQAPKLLFHYYDKDFNNEADTPDNFQSRRPNTSFCFLDIRSPGLGDTAMYLCATSRDSGGADTQYFGPGTRLTVL.

The gene calls are TRBV24-1 and TRBJ1-2; tentative D call: TRBD1 (6 bases). Germline V gives CDR1 KGHDR, CDR2 SFDVKD. V shed 0 bases and J shed 8 bases, with 24 bases lying between them. The CDR3 sequence is 18 residues long. This CDR3 reads CATSDLLVRGSFLGGYTF. The CDR3 DNA follows: TGTGCCACCAGTGATTTGCTGGTCAGGGGCTCCTTTTTGGGCGGCTACACCTTC.

The chain links TRBV1 to TRBJ2-3; no DNA check was done on the table's D call, TRBD2. TRBV1 is annotated as a pseudogene. The CDR3 extends over 14 amino acids. In DNA form, the CDR3 reads TGCACCAGCAGCCAAAAAAAGGGCGGGGGTACGCAGTATTTT. Its translation is CTSSQKKGGGTQYF.

The rearrangement uses TRBV28 and TRBJ1-6; the match to TRBD1 covers 9 bases. V gave up 5 bases and J gave up 9 bases; unmatched junction bases: 11. The CDR3 extends over 16 amino acids. CDR1 is MDHEN, CDR2 SYDVKM, per germline. CDR3: CASSLPGQGSGSPLHF. The CDR3 DNA follows: TGTGCCAGCAGTCTTCCCGGACAGGGGTCGGGTTCACCCCTCCACTTT.

This sequence joins TRBV6-5 and TRBJ1-5, with unresolved D. Germline CDR1 and CDR2: MNHEY and SVGAGI. The V and J ends lost 8 bases and 9 bases respectively, with 8 bases between them. CDR3 length: 10 residues. CDR3 in amino acids: CASGTGPQHF. The CDR3 DNA sequence: TGTGCCAGCGGCACGGGGCCCCAGCATTTT.